This TCR beta chain emerged from a study of T cells in Graves' hyperthyroidism and ophthalmopathy. This clonotype has ten or more counts. Its antigen is as yet unknown. Whole-study results and caveats: Most expanded thyroid clonotypes above 0.001 recurred in blood.

The CDR3 length is 12 residues. Looked up from germline, CDR1 is DFQATT and CDR2 is SNEGSKA (reference sequence). V was clipped by 6 bases and J by 2 bases, with 10 bases between them. Amplification yielded TCR beta CDR3 regions, with RNA transcripts as the source. A set of HTBI primers served as the primers for a first-round RT-PCR of the TCR CDR3. One entry per CDR3 protein, called by TCRdb with MiXCR from the multiplex PCR reads. The repertoire includes around 350,000 distinct CDR3 sequences, more than 14% of them detected once, and about 20% sits in the top ten. This receptor was taken from a woman aged 25 to 39 with Graves' ophthalmopathy. Sequencing was done on a sample of blood. The rearrangement joins TRBV20-1 to TRBJ1-2; D may be TRBD1 (6 bases). The CDR3 bases are TGCAGTGCACACAGGGAAAACTATGGCTACACCTTC. It specifies CSAHRENYGYTF.